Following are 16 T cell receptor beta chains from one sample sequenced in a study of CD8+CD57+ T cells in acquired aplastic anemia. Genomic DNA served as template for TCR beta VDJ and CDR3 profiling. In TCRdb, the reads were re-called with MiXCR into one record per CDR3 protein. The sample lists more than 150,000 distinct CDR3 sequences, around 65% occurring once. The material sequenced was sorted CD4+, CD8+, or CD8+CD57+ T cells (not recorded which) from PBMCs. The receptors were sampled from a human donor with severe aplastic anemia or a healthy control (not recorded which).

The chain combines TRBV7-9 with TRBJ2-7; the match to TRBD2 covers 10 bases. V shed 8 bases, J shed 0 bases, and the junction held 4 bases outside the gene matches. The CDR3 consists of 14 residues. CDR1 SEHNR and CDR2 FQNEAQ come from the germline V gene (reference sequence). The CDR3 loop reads CASRLAGDSYEQYF. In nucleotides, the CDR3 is TGTGCCAGCCGGCTAGCGGGGGACTCCTACGAGCAGTACTTC.

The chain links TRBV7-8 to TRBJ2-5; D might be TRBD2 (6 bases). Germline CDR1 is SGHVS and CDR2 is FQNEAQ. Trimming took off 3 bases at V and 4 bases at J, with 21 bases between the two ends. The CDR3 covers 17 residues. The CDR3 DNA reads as TGTGCCAGCAGCTTTTCGGGGGAAGGAGCCTCTATAGAGACCCAGTACTTC. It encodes CASSFSGEGASIETQYF. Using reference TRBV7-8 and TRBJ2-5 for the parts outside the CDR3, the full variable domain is GAGVSQSPRYKVAKRGQDVALRCDPISGHVSLFWYQQALGQGPEFLTYFQNEAQLDKSGLPSDRFFAERPEGSVSTLKIQRTQQEDSAVYLCASSFSGEGASIETQYFGPGTRLLVL.

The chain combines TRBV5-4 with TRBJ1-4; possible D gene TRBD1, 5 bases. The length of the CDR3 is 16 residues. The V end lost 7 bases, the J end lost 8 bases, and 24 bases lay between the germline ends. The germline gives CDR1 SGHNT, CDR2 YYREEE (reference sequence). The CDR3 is CASDGGTSGGNEKLFF. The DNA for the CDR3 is TGTGCCAGCGACGGAGGGACTAGCGGGGGGAACGAAAAACTGTTTTTT.

CDR3 in DNA: TGTGCCAGCAGTTACGGCGGCGGGTTCGGGACCCAGTACTTC. Its protein product is CASSYGGGFGTQYF. V and J are TRBV13 and TRBJ2-5, with TRBD2 as a possible D gene (5 bases). The CDR3 is made up of 14 amino acids. V was clipped by 6 bases and J by 7 bases, with 18 bases between them. Germline V lookup: CDR1 PRHDT, CDR2 FYEKMQ (reference sequence).

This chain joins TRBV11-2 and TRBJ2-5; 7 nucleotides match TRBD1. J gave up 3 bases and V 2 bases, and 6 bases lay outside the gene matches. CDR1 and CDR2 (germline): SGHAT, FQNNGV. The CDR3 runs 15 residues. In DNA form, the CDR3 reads TGTGCCAGCAGCTTAATCGGGACAGTTAAAGAGACCCAGTACTTC. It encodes CASSLIGTVKETQYF.

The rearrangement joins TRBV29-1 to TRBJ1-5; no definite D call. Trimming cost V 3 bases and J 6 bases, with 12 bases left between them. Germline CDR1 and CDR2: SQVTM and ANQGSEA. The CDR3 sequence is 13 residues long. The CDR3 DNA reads TGCAGCGTTGAGACCCGGGGAGGTCAGCCCCAGCATTTT. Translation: CSVETRGGQPQHF.

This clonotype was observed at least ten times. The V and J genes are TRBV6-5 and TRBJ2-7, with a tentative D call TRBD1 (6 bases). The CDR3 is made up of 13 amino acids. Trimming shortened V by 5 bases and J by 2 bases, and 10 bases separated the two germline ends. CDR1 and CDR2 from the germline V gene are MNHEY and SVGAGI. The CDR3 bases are TGTGCCAGCAGTCGGGACACCCCCTACGAGCAGTACTTC. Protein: CASSRDTPYEQYF.

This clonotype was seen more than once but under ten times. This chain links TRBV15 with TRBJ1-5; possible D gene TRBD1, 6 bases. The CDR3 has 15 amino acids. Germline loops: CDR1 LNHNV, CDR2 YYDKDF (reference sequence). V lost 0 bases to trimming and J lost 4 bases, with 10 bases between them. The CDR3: CATSRDSGVNQPQHF. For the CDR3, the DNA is TGTGCCACCAGCAGAGATTCAGGGGTTAATCAGCCCCAGCATTTT.

This CDR3 is CASSRSGRDQETQYF. For the CDR3, the DNA is TGTGCCAGCAGCCGCAGCGGGAGGGACCAAGAGACCCAGTACTTC. The chain combines TRBV7-3 with TRBJ2-5; 10 bases are a match to TRBD2. The length of the CDR3 is 15 residues. Germline V gene data show CDR1 as SGHTA and CDR2 as FQGTGA. Germline trimming cut 5 bases from V and 0 bases from J; bases unmatched to any gene: 3.

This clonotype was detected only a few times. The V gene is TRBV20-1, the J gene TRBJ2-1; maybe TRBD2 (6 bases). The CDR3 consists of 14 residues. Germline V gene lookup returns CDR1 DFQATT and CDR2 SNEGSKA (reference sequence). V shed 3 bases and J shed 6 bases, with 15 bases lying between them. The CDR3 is CSASTGTATNEQFF. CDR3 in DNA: TGCAGTGCTAGTACCGGGACTGCGACCAATGAGCAGTTCTTC.

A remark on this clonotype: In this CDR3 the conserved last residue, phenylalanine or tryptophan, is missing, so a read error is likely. CDR3 in amino acids: CASSHAGGSSYEQYL. In nucleotides, the CDR3 is TGTGCCAGCAGTCACGCAGGGGGTAGCTCCTACGAGCAGTACCTC. The chain employs TRBV6-1 and TRBJ2-7; 7 bases fit TRBD1. The trim removed 5 bases at V and 0 bases at J, leaving 7 bases unmatched. The CDR3 sequence is 15 residues long. Germline V gives CDR1 MNHNS, CDR2 SASEGT.

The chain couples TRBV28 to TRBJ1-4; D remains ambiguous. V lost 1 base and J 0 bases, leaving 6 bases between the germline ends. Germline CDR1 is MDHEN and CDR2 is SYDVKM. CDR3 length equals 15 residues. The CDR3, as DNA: TGTGCCAGCAGTTTATCGAGCACAACTAATGAAAAACTGTTTTTT. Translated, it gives CASSLSSTTNEKLFF. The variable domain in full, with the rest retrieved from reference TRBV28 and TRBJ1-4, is DVKVTQSSRYLVKRTGEKVFLECVQDMDHENMFWYRQDPGLGLRLIYFSYDVKMKEKGDIPEGYSVSREKKERFSLILESASTNQTSMYLCASSLSSTTNEKLFFGSGTQLSVL.

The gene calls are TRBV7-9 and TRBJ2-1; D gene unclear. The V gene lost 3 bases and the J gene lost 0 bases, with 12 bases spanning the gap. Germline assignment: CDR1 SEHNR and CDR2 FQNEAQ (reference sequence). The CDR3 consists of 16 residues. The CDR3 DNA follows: TGTGCCAGCAGCTTGAAATCCACCCCCTCCTACAATGAGCAGTTCTTC. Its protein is CASSLKSTPSYNEQFF.

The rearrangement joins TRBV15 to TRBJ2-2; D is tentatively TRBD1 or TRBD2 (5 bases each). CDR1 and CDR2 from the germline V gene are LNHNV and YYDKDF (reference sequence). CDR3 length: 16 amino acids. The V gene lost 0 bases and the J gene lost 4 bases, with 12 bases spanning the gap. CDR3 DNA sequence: TGTGCCACCAGCAGAGATGGGGACCCGCGCACCGGGGAGCTGTTTTTT. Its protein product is CATSRDGDPRTGELFF.

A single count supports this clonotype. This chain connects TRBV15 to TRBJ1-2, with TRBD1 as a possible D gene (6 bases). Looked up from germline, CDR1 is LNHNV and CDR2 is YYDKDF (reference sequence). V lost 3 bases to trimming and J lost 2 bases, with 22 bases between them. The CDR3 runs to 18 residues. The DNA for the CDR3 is TGTGCCACCAGCAGCCGCGGGACAAATGATTATCACAACTATGGCTACACCTTC. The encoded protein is CATSSRGTNDYHNYGYTF.

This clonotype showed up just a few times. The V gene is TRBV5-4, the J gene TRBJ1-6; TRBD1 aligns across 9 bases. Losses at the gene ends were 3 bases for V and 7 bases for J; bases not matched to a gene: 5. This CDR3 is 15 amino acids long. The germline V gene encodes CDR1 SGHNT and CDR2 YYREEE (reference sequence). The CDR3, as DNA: TGTGCCAGCAGCTCGGACAGGGGTGGCAATTCACCCCTCCACTTT. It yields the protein CASSSDRGGNSPLHF.